Listed below are T cell receptor beta chains from one sample, sequenced in a study of response to subunit inactivated influenza vaccine. One entry per CDR3 protein results from TCRdb running MiXCR on the RT-PCR reads. In the table there are more than 500,000 distinct CDR3 sequences, roughly 10% of which are singletons. This same sample was also taken into another study, of T cells expressing NK-cell markers.

The specimen was PBMCs from blood, collected on the day of vaccination. Every receptor here comes from a man in his fifties or sixties who received an inactivated influenza vaccine. CDR3s leave out the opening cysteine and the closing phenylalanine or tryptophan.

V: TRBV5-1; J: TRBJ2-1; length: 13; CDR3: ASSLAGEIYNEQF
V: TRBV12-3/TRBV12-4; J: TRBJ2-5; length: 12; CDR3: ASSPVQAGETQY
V: TRBV11-2; J: TRBJ2-7; length: 14; CDR3: ASSSTGTGAVYEQY
V: TRBV6-2/TRBV6-3; J: TRBJ2-6; length: 15; CDR3: ASSYVAGTSGANVLT
V: TRBV9; J: TRBJ2-7; length: 14; CDR3: ASSSSSGTGAYEQY
V: TRBV13; J: TRBJ2-3; length: 16; CDR3: ASSLTSGTSGRLDTQY
V: TRBV5-1; J: TRBJ2-2; length: 14; CDR3: ASSGGTSVNTGELF
V: TRBV7-2; J: TRBJ1-1; length: 12; CDR3: ASSNDRVNTEAF
V: TRBV5-5; J: TRBJ2-1; length: 13; CDR3: ASSTGDVRYNEQF
V: TRBV5-5; J: TRBJ2-1; length: 13; CDR3: ASSLVGGVNNEQF
V: TRBV5-1; J: TRBJ2-1; length: 10; CDR3: ASSIGQGISF
V: TRBV7-2; J: TRBJ2-1; length: 13; CDR3: ASSYFRGSYNEQF
V: TRBV6-2/TRBV6-3; J: TRBJ2-4; length: 14; CDR3: ASSYSPRTGKNIQY
V: TRBV28; J: TRBJ2-3; length: 10; CDR3: ASRTGPDTQY
V: TRBV20-1; J: TRBJ2-7; length: 13; CDR3: SARLRDRDSYEQY
V: TRBV5-1; J: TRBJ1-4; length: 13; CDR3: ASSPGHATNEKLF
V: TRBV4-2; J: TRBJ2-1; length: 18; CDR3: ASSPAPGLAGGSSYNEQF
V: TRBV20-1; J: TRBJ2-1; length: 13; CDR3: SAIGIAGGRHEQF
V: TRBV6-5; J: TRBJ2-3; length: 17; CDR3: ASSYPPLGTSGNTDTQY
V: TRBV20-1; J: TRBJ2-5; length: 14; CDR3: SAMGRRGEHQETQY
V: TRBV4-3; J: TRBJ2-5; length: 14; CDR3: ASSPFGGSRRETQY